These 7 T cell receptor beta chains share one sample of origin, sequenced in a study of blood T cell repertoires in COVID-19. Measured with immunoSEQ multiplex PCR; TCRdb has only the in-frame clones, and not every one. Of approximately 52,000 clones listed, 80% to 90% are singletons. Material for sequencing was peripheral blood. The receptors were gathered from a woman aged 80 or older with acute or convalescent COVID-19.

In DNA form, the CDR3 reads TGTGCCAGCACCCCCCTCGGAGGGTTCGGCGGCACAGATACGCAGTATTTT. Translating it yields CASTPLGGFGGTDTQYF. The V call is TRBV5-6, the J call TRBJ2-3, with D maybe TRBD2 (6 bases). Germline lookup yields CDR1 SGHDT and CDR2 YYEEEE. The CDR3 contains 17 residues. Trimming took 6 bases from V and 1 from J, leaving 21 bases between them.

The chain uses TRBV7-9 and TRBJ1-1; TRBD1 might be the D (6 bases). V was pared by 3 bases and J by 1 base, with 15 bases between. The CDR3 runs to 16 residues. Germline V CDR1 and CDR2: SEHNR, FQNEAQ (reference sequence). CDR3 protein: CASSFSWTATNTEAFF. CDR3 coding DNA: TGTGCCAGCAGCTTCTCTTGGACAGCCACGAACACTGAAGCTTTCTTT.

This chain links TRBV6-5 with TRBJ2-1; TRBD2 matches 11 bases. Germline assignment: CDR1 MNHEY and CDR2 SVGAGI. The J segment lost 9 bases and the V segment lost 6 bases, leaving 10 bases of the junction unmatched. The CDR3 totals 15 residues. The CDR3 DNA reads TGTGCCAGCAGAATAGCGGGGGGGAGTCGGAGTGAGCAGTTCTTC. This encodes CASRIAGGSRSEQFF.

V usage is TRBV5-4 and J usage is TRBJ1-3; D may be TRBD1 (6 bases). V was trimmed by 1 base and J by 1 base, leaving 18 bases between them. From germline, CDR1 is SGHNT and CDR2 YYREEE (reference sequence). CDR3 length: 18 residues. In DNA form, the CDR3 reads TGTGCCAGCAGCTTGACGGGGGGGCCTCTCGGGTCTGGAAACACCATATATTTT. This encodes CASSLTGGPLGSGNTIYF.

This chain uses TRBV2 with TRBJ1-5; no definite D call. V was trimmed by 4 bases and J by 2 bases, leaving 6 bases between them. CDR1 is SNHLY and CDR2 is FYNNEI in the germline V gene. The length of the CDR3 is 13 residues. The DNA of the CDR3 is TGTGCCAGCAGTGTACGAGGCAATCAGCCCCAGCATTTT. It yields the protein CASSVRGNQPQHF.

This clone has just one count. CDR3 protein: CASSVALAGGHETQYF. The CDR3 nucleotides are TGCGCCAGCAGCGTAGCCCTAGCGGGGGGGCATGAGACCCAGTACTTC. The chain couples TRBV5-1 to TRBJ2-5, with 12 bases matching TRBD2. Germline CDR1 SGHRS, CDR2 YFSETQ. CDR3 length: 16 residues. The J segment lost 5 bases and the V segment lost 4 bases, leaving 9 bases of the junction unmatched.

The chain recombines TRBV6-1 with TRBJ1-6; no clear D. The CDR3 runs 14 residues. Trimming took 3 bases from V and 7 from J, leaving 10 bases between them. The germline V gene encodes CDR1 MNHNS and CDR2 SASEGT. CDR3 sequence: CASSEGTGNSPLHF. The CDR3 nucleotides read TGTGCCAGCAGTGAGGGTACGGGGAATTCACCCCTCCACTTT.